The clone carrying this T cell receptor (beta chain) has only one observation. What it recognizes is unknown. The V segment lost 4 bases and the J segment 4 bases; nucleotides outside the gene matches: 9. This CDR3 is 15 amino acids long. CDR1 is LNHDA, CDR2 SQIVND, per germline (reference sequence). Treatment meaning: some 19 received Ad26.COV2.S at low or high dose, single or two shots; several received placebo; per-sample allocation not given. The samples were gathered on day 63 after the first injection of vaccine or placebo. Cohort 1b enrolled adults aged 18-55 years in Boston. SARS-CoV-2 spike from the Wuhan strain was encoded by the vaccine, an Ad26 vector. Clones were read by immunoSEQ multiplex PCR, and TCRdb kept only the in-frame ones, dropping some. The sample comprises hundreds of thousands of clones, more than 75% of which are singletons, and around 3% rests with the top ten. The data were taken from a study of Ad26.COV2.S vaccination and SARS-CoV-2 variants. General study results and limits: The breadth of spike-specific CD8+ and CD4+ T cell responses after vaccination was reportedly substantial. Similar non-spike TCR breadth was seen in vaccine and placebo recipients.

The receptor was derived from a person between 18 and 65 years old who received the Ad26.COV2.S COVID-19 vaccine or a placebo. This chain joins TRBV19 and TRBJ1-1; 7 bases align to TRBD1. The starting material was peripheral blood, obtained in a trial of Ad26.COV2.S vaccine versus placebo. Written as DNA, the CDR3 is TGTGCCAGTAGTAGAACCGGGACAGTCAGCACTGAAGCTTTCTTT. It yields the protein CASSRTGTVSTEAFF.